This TCR beta chain was sequenced for a study of blood T cell repertoires in COVID-19. At the level of the study: From the United States, Italy and Spain came samples of acute and convalescent COVID-19. Sample material is recorded as cDNA or gDNA derived from T cells, B-cell-depleted T cells, or PBMCs.

Germline V gene lookup returns CDR1 KGHDR and CDR2 SFDVKD. CDR3 size: 15 residues. The V gene lost 4 bases and the J gene lost 0 bases, with 11 bases spanning the gap. In the source study's methods: Amplification of reference gene primers was used by the study to estimate nucleated cell counts. Here immunoSEQ multiplex PCR was the method, and the copy in TCRdb shows in-frame clones only, minus some. V and J calls and clone size come straight from that table; D and trimming were deduced from the DNA. The repertoire holds under 100,000 clones, with 85% as singletons. Sequencing was performed on peripheral blood. This sequence originates from an elderly man with active or convalescent COVID-19. The chain carries TRBV24-1 and TRBJ2-5; D is possibly TRBD2 (6 bases). CDR3 sequence: CATSDPGVDQETQYF. CDR3 DNA: TGTGCCACCAGTGACCCGGGGGTAGACCAAGAGACCCAGTACTTC.